The 20 T cell receptor beta chains reported below all come from one sample, sequenced in a study of shared clonotypes between healthy human individuals (dated by TCRdb to between 2020 and 2021). The library was produced with the immunoSEQ multiplex PCR assay. The immuneACCESS repertoire file appears here via TCRdb, limited to in-frame rearrangements. These files lack a portion of the clones; in checked studies, under half of the deficit traces to unresolved V genes, and the cause of the others is not known. For this sample the table gives some 2 million clones, of which over 85% were detected only once. In total, the top ten clones hold more than 0.1% of the sample. Sequences were obtained from naive CD4+ T cells sorted from blood. Read against the paper, the sample's cell subset or site label means: CD45RA+ positively selected. These receptors were collected from a man aged 18 to 29 in good health.

The gene calls are TRBV30 and TRBJ2-5; no definite D call. This CDR3 has 13 residues. Germline lookup yields CDR1 GTSNPN and CDR2 SVGIG (reference sequence). Trimming left V 2 bases short and J 4 bases short, with 11 bases between. In DNA form, the CDR3 reads TGTGCCTGGAGTCAAATTCTACGAGAGACCCAGTACTTC. Translation gives CAWSQILRETQYF.

V is TRBV6-4 and J is TRBJ2-1; TRBD2 matches 9 bases. Losses at the gene ends were 0 bases for V and 7 bases for J; bases not matched to a gene: 7. Per germline, CDR1 MRHNA and CDR2 SNTAGT. The CDR3 is 16 residues long. The CDR3, as DNA: TGTGCCAGCAGTGACTCGATTAGCGGGGGTTTAAATGAGCAGTTCTTC. Protein product: CASSDSISGGLNEQFF.

V gene TRBV28 combines with J gene TRBJ1-5; no clear D. V dropped 2 bases and J dropped 2 bases, with 7 bases sitting between them. The germline V gene encodes CDR1 MDHEN and CDR2 SYDVKM. CDR3 size: 14 residues. The CDR3 sequence: CASSLTLGNQPQHF. DNA for the CDR3: TGTGCCAGCAGTTTAACTCTCGGCAATCAGCCCCAGCATTTT.

J is TRBJ2-5 and V is TRBV10-3, with D possibly being TRBD2 (5 bases). The germline gives CDR1 ENHRY, CDR2 SYGVKD. V was pared by 4 bases and J by 9 bases, with 12 bases between. The CDR3 length is 12 residues. The CDR3 sequence is CAISGGNDPQYF. CDR3 coding DNA: TGTGCCATCAGTGGAGGGAATGATCCCCAGTACTTC.

In regard to this clone: Other DNA sequences within the sample encode an identical CDR3. The chain links TRBV9 to TRBJ1-2; no clear D. The germline V gene has CDR1 SGDLS and CDR2 YYNGEE. CDR3 length equals 14 residues. Trimming removed 0 bases from V and 0 bases from J, with 6 bases in between. The CDR3 nucleotides read TGTGCCAGCAGCGTAGACCGAGCTAACTATGGCTACACCTTC. Residues: CASSVDRANYGYTF.

A remark on this clone: Other DNA sequences in the sample encode the same CDR3. The chain carries TRBV5-1 and TRBJ2-3; TRBD1 matches 7 bases. This CDR3 contains 15 residues. V dropped 3 bases and J dropped 0; count of bases not matched to a gene: 4. Germline CDR1 SGHRS, CDR2 YFSETQ. The CDR3 DNA sequence: TGCGCCAGCAGCTCGCCGGGACAGAGCACAGATACGCAGTATTTT. As protein: CASSSPGQSTDTQYF.

The chain uses TRBV5-4 and TRBJ2-3; D remains unclear. Per the germline V gene, CDR1 is SGHNT and CDR2 is YYREEE (reference sequence). V was pared by 4 bases and J by 2 bases, with 5 bases between. The CDR3 runs to 12 residues. DNA of the CDR3: TGTGCCAGCAGCCCTTACACAGATACGCAGTATTTT. It encodes CASSPYTDTQYF.

The chain recombines TRBV5-6 with TRBJ1-1; D is ambiguous. This CDR3 region has 12 residues. Between the trimmed V and J ends, which lost 0 bases and 10 bases, there was a span of 10 bases. Germline CDR1 and CDR2: SGHDT and YYEEEE. The CDR3 protein is CASSLGQVRAFF. The CDR3 coding sequence is TGTGCCAGCAGCTTGGGACAAGTGAGAGCTTTCTTT. The entire variable domain, with the rest obtained from reference TRBV5-6 and TRBJ1-1, is as follows: DAGVTQSPTHLIKTRGQQVTLRCSPKSGHDTVSWYQQALGQGPQFIFQYYEEEERQRGNFPDRFSGHQFPNYSSELNVNALLLGDSALYLCASSLGQVRAFFGQGTRLTVV.

The rearrangement joins TRBV10-3 to TRBJ1-6, with D possibly matching TRBD1 (5 bases). V was shortened by 6 bases and J by 10 bases, with 19 bases between the two germline ends. This CDR3 has 15 amino acids. From germline, CDR1 is ENHRY and CDR2 SYGVKD. CDR3: CAISDGTNGESPLHF. The CDR3 DNA reads TGTGCCATCAGCGACGGGACTAATGGAGAGTCACCCCTCCACTTT.

This sequence joins TRBV7-2 and TRBJ2-7; 13 bases are a match to TRBD2. The junction had 3 bases not matched to a gene; V was cut back by 2 bases and J by 5 bases. This CDR3 is 15 amino acids long. CDR1 is SGHTA and CDR2 is FQGNSA in the germline V gene. CDR3 sequence reads: CASSLRTSGRDEQYF. The CDR3 nucleotides read TGTGCCAGCAGCTTAAGAACTAGCGGGAGGGACGAGCAGTACTTC. The complete variable domain, with remaining parts taken from reference TRBV7-2 and TRBJ2-7, reads GAGVSQSPSNKVTEKGKDVELRCDPISGHTALYWYRQSLGQGLEFLIYFQGNSAPDKSGLPSDRFSAERTGGSVSTLTIQRTQQEDSAVYLCASSLRTSGRDEQYFGPGTRLTVT.

CDR3 sequence reads: CASSNRVTGELFF. CDR3 DNA: TGTGCCAGCAGTAACAGGGTTACCGGGGAGCTGTTTTTT. The V call is TRBV27, the J call TRBJ2-2; D might be TRBD1 (6 bases). Trimming removed 5 bases from V and 5 bases from J, with 9 bases in between. The CDR3 contains 13 residues. The V gene's germline CDR1 is MNHEY and CDR2 SMNVEV (reference sequence).

The chain has TRBV29-1 and TRBJ2-5, with a weak D call TRBD2 (6 bases). The germline V gene has CDR1 SQVTM and CDR2 ANQGSEA. With 2 bases removed from V and 4 bases from J, the gap between germline ends came to 23 bases. The CDR3 sequence is 17 residues long. The CDR3 spells CSVEYNLATDPTETQYF. The DNA of the CDR3 is TGCAGCGTTGAATACAACCTAGCGACGGACCCCACAGAGACCCAGTACTTC.

The chain links TRBV4-3 to TRBJ1-4; D uncertain. This CDR3 contains 16 residues. Germline V gives CDR1 LGHNA, CDR2 YSLEER. Deletions cut 0 bases from V and 6 bases from J, with 14 bases between. The CDR3 is CASSQDPRGSDEKLFF. The CDR3 DNA is TGCGCCAGCAGCCAAGATCCCCGGGGTTCTGATGAAAAACTGTTTTTT.

This chain uses TRBV5-1 with TRBJ2-5, with unresolved D. There are 12 residues in the CDR3. From germline, CDR1 is SGHRS and CDR2 YFSETQ. Trimming took 4 bases from V and 2 from J, leaving 6 bases between them. The DNA for the CDR3 is TGCGCCAGCAGCCATTCTCAAGAGACCCAGTACTTC. Protein sequence: CASSHSQETQYF.

This chain uses TRBV9 with TRBJ2-1; D is ambiguous. Germline V gives CDR1 SGDLS, CDR2 YYNGEE. The CDR3 runs to 14 residues. V was trimmed by 4 bases and J by 9 bases, leaving 17 bases between them. CDR3 in DNA: TGTGCCAGCAGCCCCACGGCCAGAAAGGGTGAGCAGTTCTTC. This codes for CASSPTARKGEQFF.

In its sample, this clone was seen once. V usage is TRBV29-1 and J usage is TRBJ2-2; D is unclear. The V end lost 3 bases, the J end lost 3 bases, and 8 bases lay between the germline ends. This CDR3 spans 13 amino acids. Germline CDR1 is SQVTM and CDR2 is ANQGSEA. The CDR3, as DNA: TGCAGCGTTGATGGCCAGCACACCGGGGAGCTGTTTTTT. Translated: CSVDGQHTGELFF.

The chain links TRBV19 to TRBJ2-3; D is possibly TRBD1 (6 bases). Germline CDR1 reads LNHDA; CDR2 reads SQIVND (reference sequence). V was cut by 4 bases and J by 4 bases, with 12 bases left in between. This CDR3 is 14 amino acids long. This CDR3 reads CASSTAQGSDTQYF. The CDR3 DNA sequence: TGTGCCAGTAGTACAGCACAGGGATCAGATACGCAGTATTTT.

J is TRBJ1-5 and V is TRBV19; maybe TRBD1 (6 bases). This CDR3 comprises 16 residues. The V gene lost 0 bases and the J gene lost 6 bases, with 15 bases spanning the gap. Germline V gene sequence: CDR1 LNHDA, CDR2 SQIVND (reference sequence). The CDR3 spells CASSIEGTQRGQPQHF. The CDR3 region has the DNA TGTGCCAGTAGTATAGAGGGGACACAGAGGGGTCAGCCCCAGCATTTT.

V is TRBV2 and J is TRBJ1-5, with TRBD1 matching over 8 bases. The CDR3 spans 16 residues. The J segment lost 4 bases and the V segment lost 3 bases, leaving 8 bases of the junction unmatched. The germline CDR1 and CDR2 sequences are SNHLY and FYNNEI. The CDR3 reads CASSDLPRGQNQPQHF. The CDR3 DNA sequence: TGTGCCAGCAGTGACCTGCCCAGGGGGCAAAATCAGCCCCAGCATTTT.

Details on this clone: Possible read error: a much larger clone is one base away. Other DNA sequences in this specimen translate into the identical CDR3. The chain uses TRBV7-8 and TRBJ2-3; D is unresolved. V lost 2 bases and J 3 bases, leaving 0 bases between the germline ends. CDR3 length equals 11 residues. Germline V lookup: CDR1 SGHVS, CDR2 FQNEAQ. CDR3 amino acids: CASSLTDTQYF. CDR3 bases: TGTGCCAGCAGCTTAACAGATACGCAGTATTTT. The variable domain in full, with the rest retrieved from reference TRBV7-8 and TRBJ2-3, is GAGVSQSPRYKVAKRGQDVALRCDPISGHVSLFWYQQALGQGPEFLTYFQNEAQLDKSGLPSDRFFAERPEGSVSTLKIQRTQQEDSAVYLCASSLTDTQYFGPGTRLTVL.